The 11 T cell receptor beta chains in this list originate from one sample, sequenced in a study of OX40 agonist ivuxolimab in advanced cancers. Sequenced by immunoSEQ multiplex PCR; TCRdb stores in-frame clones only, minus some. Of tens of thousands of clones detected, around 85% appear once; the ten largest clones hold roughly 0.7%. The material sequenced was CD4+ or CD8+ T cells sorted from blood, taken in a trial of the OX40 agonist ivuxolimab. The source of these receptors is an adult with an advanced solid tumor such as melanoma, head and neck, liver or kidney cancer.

The CDR3 region is CASSIGLAGGSSTDTQYF. CDR3 DNA sequence: TGTGCCAGTAGTATAGGACTAGCGGGGGGCTCGAGCACAGATACGCAGTATTTT. The chain has TRBV19 and TRBJ2-3, with 13 bases fitting TRBD2. After removal of 1 base from V and 0 bases from J, the junction contained 4 bases not matched to a gene. Germline loops: CDR1 LNHDA, CDR2 SQIVND (reference sequence). The CDR3 spans 18 residues.

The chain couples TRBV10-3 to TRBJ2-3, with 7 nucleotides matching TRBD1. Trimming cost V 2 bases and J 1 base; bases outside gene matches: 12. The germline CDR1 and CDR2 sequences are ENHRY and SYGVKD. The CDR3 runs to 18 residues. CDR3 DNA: TGTGCCATCAGTGAGCGCCGGGGACAGCGAGGCGGCACAGATACGCAGTATTTT. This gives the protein CAISERRGQRGGTDTQYF.

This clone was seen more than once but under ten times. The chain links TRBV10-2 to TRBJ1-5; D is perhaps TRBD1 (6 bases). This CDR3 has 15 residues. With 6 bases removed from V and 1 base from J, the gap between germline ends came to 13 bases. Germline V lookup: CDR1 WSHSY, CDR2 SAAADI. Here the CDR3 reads CASRQGRWSNQPQHF. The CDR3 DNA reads TGCGCCAGCAGACAGGGCAGGTGGAGCAATCAGCCCCAGCATTTT.

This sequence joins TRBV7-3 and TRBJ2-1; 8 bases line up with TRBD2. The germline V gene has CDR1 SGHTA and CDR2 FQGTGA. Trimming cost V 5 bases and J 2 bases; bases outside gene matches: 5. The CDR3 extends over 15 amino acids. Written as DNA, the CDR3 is TGTGCCAGCAGCCCCGCGCGGGAGGCCTACAATGAGCAGTTCTTC. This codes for CASSPAREAYNEQFF.

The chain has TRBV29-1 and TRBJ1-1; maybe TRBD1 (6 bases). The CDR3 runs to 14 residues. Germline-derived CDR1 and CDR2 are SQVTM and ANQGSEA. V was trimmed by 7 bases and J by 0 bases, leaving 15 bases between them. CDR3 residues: CSANLGGVNTEAFF. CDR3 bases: TGCAGCGCCAACCTAGGGGGGGTGAACACTGAAGCTTTCTTT.

CDR3 nucleotide sequence: TGTGCCAGCAGTGACCGACAGGCCTATGGCTACACCTTC. The encoded protein is CASSDRQAYGYTF. The V and J genes are TRBV6-5 and TRBJ1-2, with a tentative D call TRBD1 (6 bases). V was trimmed by 5 bases and J by 4 bases, leaving 11 bases between them. In germline, CDR1 is MNHEY, CDR2 SVGAGI. CDR3 length: 13 amino acids.

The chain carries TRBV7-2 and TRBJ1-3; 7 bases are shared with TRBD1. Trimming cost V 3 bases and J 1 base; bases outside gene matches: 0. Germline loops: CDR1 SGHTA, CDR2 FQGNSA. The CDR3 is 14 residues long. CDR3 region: CASSLDRSGNTIYF. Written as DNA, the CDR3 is TGTGCCAGCAGCTTGGACAGGTCTGGAAACACCATATATTTT.

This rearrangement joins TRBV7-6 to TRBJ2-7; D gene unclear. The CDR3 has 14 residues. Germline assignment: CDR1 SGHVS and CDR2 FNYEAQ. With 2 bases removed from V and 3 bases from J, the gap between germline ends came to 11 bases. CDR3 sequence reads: CASSLFHNDYEQYF. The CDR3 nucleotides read TGTGCCAGCAGCTTATTTCACAATGACTACGAGCAGTACTTC.

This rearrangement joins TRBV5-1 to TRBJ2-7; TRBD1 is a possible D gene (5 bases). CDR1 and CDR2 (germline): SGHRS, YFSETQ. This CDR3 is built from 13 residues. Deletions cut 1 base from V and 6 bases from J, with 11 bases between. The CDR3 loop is CASSLTQGSEQYF. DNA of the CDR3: TGCGCCAGCAGCTTGACTCAGGGCAGCGAGCAGTACTTC.

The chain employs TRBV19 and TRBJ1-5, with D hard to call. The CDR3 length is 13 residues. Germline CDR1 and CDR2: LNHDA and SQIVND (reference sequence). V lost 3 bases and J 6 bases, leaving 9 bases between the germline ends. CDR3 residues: CASSIWGSQPQHF. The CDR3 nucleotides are TGTGCCAGTAGTATCTGGGGAAGTCAGCCCCAGCATTTT.

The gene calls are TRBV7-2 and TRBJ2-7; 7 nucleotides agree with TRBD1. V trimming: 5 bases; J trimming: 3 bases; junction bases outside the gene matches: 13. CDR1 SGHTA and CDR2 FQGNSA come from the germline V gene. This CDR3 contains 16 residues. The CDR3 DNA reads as TGTGCCAGCAGCAATCTTGGGGACAGACCGAACTACGAGCAGTACTTC. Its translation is CASSNLGDRPNYEQYF.